The clone carrying this T cell receptor beta chain showed up just a few times. The sample originates from a study of T cell repertoires in cytomegalovirus infection. Germline V gene sequence: CDR1 MDHEN, CDR2 SYDVKM. V trimming: 4 bases; J trimming: 1 base; junction bases outside the gene matches: 14. The CDR3 spans 18 residues. TCRdb re-called the reads with MiXCR, one entry per CDR3 protein. Here the sample spans about 150,000 distinct CDR3 sequences, 23% being singletons. The sample was PBMCs. The chain links TRBV28 to TRBJ2-3; 7 nucleotides align to TRBD2. The receptor comes from a human donor in good health (CMV status not recorded). Some clones in this sample may be carry-over from other donors' samples. The CDR3 loop reads CASSWEGVISGGTDTQYF. The CDR3 DNA reads as TGTGCCAGCAGTTGGGAGGGCGTAATCTCCGGGGGCACAGATACGCAGTATTTT.